The 24 T cell receptor beta chains below were found in one sample sequenced in a study of Graves' ophthalmopathy and Graves' hyperthyroidism (dated by TCRdb to 2016 to 2019). TCRdb shows the sequencer as Illumina HiSeq 2000. TCR beta CDR3 regions were amplified from RNA transcripts for repertoire sequencing. A first-round RT-PCR used HTBI primers with the Qiagen OneStep RT-PCR kit, followed by a second-round multiplex PCR, size selection and purification. TCRdb ran its own pipeline on the public reads, namely fastp trimming at Q25 and MiXCR clone calling, and kept in-frame beta chains. Each entry is one CDR3 protein sequence, shown with its most common DNA and genes. The sample table shows under 350,000 distinct CDR3 sequences, and 15% to 20% are seen once. The biggest ten clones account for roughly an eighth of the sample. The source material was peripheral blood. The source is an adult man with Graves' ophthalmopathy.

This clonotype has ten or more counts. V usage is TRBV4-2 and J usage is TRBJ1-4; D not certain. Trimming shortened V by 8 bases and J by 5 bases, and 9 bases separated the two germline ends. Germline lookup yields CDR1 LGHNA and CDR2 YNFKEQ. The length of the CDR3 is 12 residues. Here the CDR3 reads CASGRSNEKLFF. The CDR3 nucleotides are TGTGCCAGCGGCCGATCGAATGAAAAACTGTTTTTT.

This clonotype was observed many times. This chain links TRBV7-2 with TRBJ1-5, with no clear D. The germline CDR1 and CDR2 sequences are SGHTA and FQGNSA. This CDR3 is 13 amino acids long. The V and J ends lost 4 bases and 6 bases respectively, with 10 bases between them. The CDR3: CASSSTAFQPQHF. The CDR3, as DNA: TGTGCCAGCAGCTCTACGGCCTTTCAGCCCCAGCATTTT.

Many counts were recorded for this clonotype. The junction shows a germline mismatch at one end, possibly a read error. The genes are TRBV20-1 and TRBJ2-7, with 11 bases identical to TRBD2. The CDR3 has 15 amino acids. The germline gives CDR1 DFQATT, CDR2 SNEGSKA (reference sequence). In DNA form, the CDR3 reads TGCAGTGCCAGAGTTAGCGGGAGGGCCGGTTACGAGCAGTACTTC. Translating it yields CSARVSGRAGYEQYF.

This clonotype appeared many times. V is TRBV7-2 and J is TRBJ2-7; 7 bases match TRBD1. The CDR3 totals 17 residues. Germline CDR1 SGHTA, CDR2 FQGNSA. Unmatched junction bases numbered 18, after V lost 5 bases and J lost 5 bases. CDR3 sequence reads: CASSLGQAQNPRDEQYF. CDR3 DNA sequence: TGTGCCAGCAGCCTCGGACAGGCCCAGAACCCGAGGGACGAGCAGTACTTC.

This clonotype was seen repeatedly, ten times or more. The chain has TRBV11-2 and TRBJ2-5; the match to TRBD2 covers 12 bases. Per germline, CDR1 SGHAT and CDR2 FQNNGV. CDR3 size: 17 residues. V was clipped by 1 base and J by 0 bases; unmatched bases: 3. The CDR3 loop is CASSLGTSGAYQETQYF. Here the CDR3 DNA reads TGTGCCAGCAGCTTAGGGACTAGCGGGGCGTACCAAGAGACCCAGTACTTC.

Many counts were recorded for this clonotype. The chain links TRBV19 to TRBJ1-5; D uncertain. Trimming stripped 8 bases from V and 6 bases from J, with 14 bases between. The CDR3 covers 13 residues. Germline V gene sequence: CDR1 LNHDA, CDR2 SQIVND (reference sequence). The DNA for the CDR3 is TGTGCCAGTGCCTTAACGGGTTTTCAGCCCCAGCATTTT. Its protein is CASALTGFQPQHF.

This clonotype has at least ten counts. The chain couples TRBV3-1 to TRBJ2-7, with 8 bases lining up with TRBD2. Trimming at V came to 4 bases and at J to 2 bases, leaving 7 bases not matched to a gene. From germline, CDR1 is LGHDT and CDR2 YNNKEL (reference sequence). The length of the CDR3 is 15 residues. The CDR3, as DNA: TGTGCCAGCAGCCCCCCCCGCGGGGGGCCCTACGAGCAGTACTTC. Translating gives CASSPPRGGPYEQYF.

The chain recombines TRBV18 with TRBJ1-2; 8 bases map to TRBD1. Germline CDR1 KGHSH, CDR2 LQKENI. Germline trimming cut 0 bases from V and 7 bases from J; bases unmatched to any gene: 4. CDR3 length equals 14 residues. The CDR3 reads CASSPPGTGGGYTF. The CDR3 DNA is TGTGCCAGCTCACCACCGGGGACAGGTGGTGGCTACACCTTC.

This clonotype was observed at least ten times. The rearrangement uses TRBV2 and TRBJ2-7; TRBD2 agrees at 11 bases. CDR1 and CDR2 from the germline V gene are SNHLY and FYNNEI. J lost 6 bases, V lost 2 bases, and 3 bases had no gene match. The CDR3 is made up of 14 amino acids. CDR3 loop: CASSEPSGRSEQYF. Written as DNA, the CDR3 is TGTGCCAGCAGTGAACCTAGCGGGAGGAGCGAGCAGTACTTC.

In its sample, this clonotype was seen many times. This chain links TRBV30 with TRBJ2-5, with a weak D call TRBD1 (6 bases). In germline, CDR1 is GTSNPN, CDR2 SVGIG (reference sequence). V was shortened by 1 base and J by 6 bases, with 9 bases between the two germline ends. CDR3 size: 12 residues. Written as DNA, the CDR3 is TGTGCCTGGAGTGCACAGGGACAGACCCAGTACTTC. Its protein product is CAWSAQGQTQYF.

This clonotype was detected ten times or more. The V and J genes are TRBV28 and TRBJ2-4; 7 nucleotides match TRBD1. There are 16 residues in the CDR3. Trimming removed 6 bases from V and 0 bases from J; junction bases left unmatched: 8. Germline CDR1 reads MDHEN; CDR2 reads SYDVKM. The CDR3 nucleotides are TGTGCCAGCAGCCCAGGACAGGAGTTAGCCAAAAACATTCAGTACTTC. As protein: CASSPGQELAKNIQYF.

The rearrangement uses TRBV12-3 or TRBV12-4 and TRBJ1-1; 8 nucleotides match TRBD1. The ends lost 6 bases at V and 1 base at J; junction bases unmatched: 4. The CDR3 extends over 14 amino acids. CDR3 in amino acids: CASRTGGTNTEAFF. DNA for the CDR3: TGTGCCAGCAGAACAGGGGGGACGAACACTGAAGCTTTCTTT.

This clonotype came up many times. The V gene is TRBV12-3 or TRBV12-4, the J gene TRBJ2-7, with TRBD2 identical over 8 bases. After removal of 6 bases from V and 2 bases from J, the junction contained 6 bases not matched to a gene. The CDR3 has 14 amino acids. CDR3 region: CASRPGLGAYEQYF. For the CDR3, the DNA is TGTGCCAGCAGGCCGGGACTAGGGGCCTACGAGCAGTACTTC.

There are many counts of this clonotype. The chain carries TRBV20-1 and TRBJ1-2, with 9 bases that match TRBD1. The V and J ends lost 3 bases and 2 bases, in that order; junction bases with no gene match: 4. The CDR3 loop spans 14 amino acids. From germline, CDR1 is DFQATT and CDR2 SNEGSKA (reference sequence). The CDR3 region has the DNA TGCAGTGCTAGGACAGGGGGGAGAAACTATGGCTACACCTTC. This translates into CSARTGGRNYGYTF.

This clonotype was seen at least ten times. This chain's CDR3 is CASSYESGTQYF. The CDR3 DNA reads as TGTGCCAGCAGTTACGAAAGCGGGACCCAGTACTTC. This chain joins TRBV6-5 and TRBJ2-5; tentatively, D is TRBD2 (5 bases). Germline loops: CDR1 MNHEY, CDR2 SVGAGI. CDR3 length: 12 residues. Trimming shortened V by 2 bases and J by 7 bases, and 8 bases separated the two germline ends.

This chain joins TRBV6-1 and TRBJ2-2; 8 bases line up with TRBD1. CDR3 length: 15 amino acids. J lost 1 base, V lost 9 bases, and 7 bases had no gene match. CDR1 is MNHNS and CDR2 is SASEGT in the germline V gene. The CDR3 loop is CASTTGALNTGELFF. The CDR3 nucleotides read TGTGCCAGTACGACAGGGGCCCTGAACACCGGGGAGCTGTTTTTT.

This clonotype was observed many times. This rearrangement joins TRBV18 to TRBJ2-5; no definite D call. The CDR3 covers 13 residues. V gave up 1 base and J gave up 3 bases, with 6 bases separating them. Germline-derived CDR1 and CDR2 are KGHSH and LQKENI. CDR3: CASSPLPEETQYF. In DNA, the CDR3 is TGTGCCAGCTCACCACTACCAGAAGAGACCCAGTACTTC. The whole variable domain, filled in from reference TRBV18 and TRBJ2-5, reads NAGVMQNPRHLVRRRGQEARLRCSPMKGHSHVYWYRQLPEEGLKFMVYLQKENIIDESGMPKERFSAEFPKEGPSILRIQQVVRGDSAAYFCASSPLPEETQYFGPGTRLLVL.

This clonotype was found many times. The chain couples TRBV6-4 to TRBJ1-6; perhaps TRBD1 as D (5 bases). V was shortened by 4 bases and J by 8 bases, with 9 bases between the two germline ends. Germline CDR1 MRHNA, CDR2 SNTAGT. CDR3 size: 13 residues. The CDR3 here is CASSGQSDSPLHF. Here the CDR3 DNA reads TGTGCCAGCAGTGGACAGAGTGATTCACCCCTCCACTTT.

This clonotype has at least ten counts. The CDR3 region is CSAPPPAVTGELFF. Written as DNA, the CDR3 is TGCAGTGCCCCCCCCCCGGCAGTCACCGGGGAGCTGTTTTTT. V is TRBV20-1 and J is TRBJ2-2, with D hard to call. V was pared by 6 bases and J by 4 bases, with 15 bases between. CDR1 DFQATT and CDR2 SNEGSKA come from the germline V gene (reference sequence). The CDR3 runs to 14 residues.

This clonotype was seen at least ten times. V gene TRBV20-1 combines with J gene TRBJ1-1, with TRBD1 as a possible D gene (5 bases). The CDR3 has 12 residues. Germline-derived CDR1 and CDR2 are DFQATT and SNEGSKA (reference sequence). Trimming pared 3 bases from V and 6 bases from J, leaving 11 bases between. The CDR3 here is CSASQGGPEAFF. The CDR3 DNA sequence: TGCAGTGCTAGCCAGGGAGGGCCTGAAGCTTTCTTT.

This clonotype was recorded at least ten times. This chain uses TRBV7-8 with TRBJ1-5; TRBD1 agrees at 7 bases. Trimming removed 5 bases from V and 0 bases from J; junction bases left unmatched: 7. CDR3 size: 16 residues. CDR1 and CDR2 (germline): SGHVS, FQNEAQ. The CDR3 region has the DNA TGTGCCAGCAGCCACGGGACAGATTATAGCAATCAGCCCCAGCATTTT. As protein: CASSHGTDYSNQPQHF.

This clonotype has ten or more counts. The V gene is TRBV28, the J gene TRBJ1-5; 8 positions match TRBD1. V shed 5 bases and J 5 bases; nucleotides not matched to a gene: 11. Looked up from germline, CDR1 is MDHEN and CDR2 is SYDVKM. There are 16 residues in the CDR3. In nucleotides, the CDR3 is TGTGCCAGCAGTCCCCCCCACACAGGGGGGTATCAGCCCCAGCATTTT. Encoded protein: CASSPPHTGGYQPQHF.

The genes are TRBV2 and TRBJ2-7; possible D gene TRBD1, 5 bases. V lost 8 bases and J lost 2, with 13 bases in between. The CDR3 is 13 residues long. Germline loops: CDR1 SNHLY, CDR2 FYNNEI. In DNA, the CDR3 is TGTGCCAGCCAGACAGATACAGCCTACGAGCAGTACTTC. Translating it yields CASQTDTAYEQYF.

This clonotype came up many times. This chain uses TRBV12-3 or TRBV12-4 with TRBJ1-2; D is possibly TRBD1 (5 bases). V was trimmed by 8 bases and J by 4 bases, leaving 14 bases between them. This CDR3 spans 13 amino acids. The CDR3 sequence is CASDNRSGYGYTF. In DNA, the CDR3 is TGTGCCAGCGACAACAGGAGCGGCTATGGCTACACCTTC.